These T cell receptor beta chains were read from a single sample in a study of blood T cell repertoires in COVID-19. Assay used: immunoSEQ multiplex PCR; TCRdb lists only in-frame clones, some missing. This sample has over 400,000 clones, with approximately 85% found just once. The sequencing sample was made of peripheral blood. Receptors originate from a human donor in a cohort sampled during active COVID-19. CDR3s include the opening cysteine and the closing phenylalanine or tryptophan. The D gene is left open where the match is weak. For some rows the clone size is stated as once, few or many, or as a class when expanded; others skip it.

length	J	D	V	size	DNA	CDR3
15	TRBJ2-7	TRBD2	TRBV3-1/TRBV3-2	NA	TGTGCCAGCAGCCTGACTAGCGGGGGCTCCTACGAGCAGTACTTC	CASSLTSGGSYEQYF
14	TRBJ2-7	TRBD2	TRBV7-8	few	TGTGCCAGCAGCCCCGGGACTAGCGTGGGCGAGCAGTACTTC	CASSPGTSVGEQYF
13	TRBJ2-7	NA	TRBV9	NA	TGTGCCAGCAGCGTAGTGTTGAGATCGGAGCAGTACTTC	CASSVVLRSEQYF
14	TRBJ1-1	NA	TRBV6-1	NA	TGTGCCAGCAGTGAAGCCAGGGGACCCACTGAAGCTTTCTTT	CASSEARGPTEAFF
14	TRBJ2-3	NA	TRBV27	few	TGTGCCAGCAGTTTGTTGCTAGATGCAGATACGCAGTATTTT	CASSLLLDADTQYF
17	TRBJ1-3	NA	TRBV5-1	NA	TGCGCCAGCAGCTTGGGTCCTGGGGTTGGAGGTGGAAACACCATATATTTT	CASSLGPGVGGGNTIYF
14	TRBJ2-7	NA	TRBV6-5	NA	TGTGCCAGCAGGCTCCGAGGGCAAGAGGCCGAGCAGTACTTC	CASRLRGQEAEQYF
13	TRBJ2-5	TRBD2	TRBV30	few	TGTGCCTACCGGACTAGCGGGAGAGAGACCCAGTACTTC	CAYRTSGRETQYF
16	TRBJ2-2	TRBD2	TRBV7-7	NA	TGTGCTAGCAGCTTATCTAGCGGGAGGGACACCGGGGAGCTGTTTTTT	CASSLSSGRDTGELFF
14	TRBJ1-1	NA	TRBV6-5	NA	TGTGCCGCCTCCCGCGGGGCTGGGAACACTGAAGCTTTCTTT	CAASRGAGNTEAFF
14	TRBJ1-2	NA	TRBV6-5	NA	TGTGCCAGCAGCGAGACTCGCCCTGACTATGGCTACACCTTC	CASSETRPDYGYTF
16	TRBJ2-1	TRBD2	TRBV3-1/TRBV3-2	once	TGTGCCAGCAGCTACTCCGGGACTAGCGGGAGTAATGAGCAGTTCTTC	CASSYSGTSGSNEQFF
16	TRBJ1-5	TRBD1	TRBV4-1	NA	TGCGCCAGCAGCCAAGGGGAGCAGGGGGCGCATCAGCCCCAGCATTTT	CASSQGEQGAHQPQHF
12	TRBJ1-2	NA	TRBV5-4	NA	TGTGCCAGCAGCGAGACAGCCTATGGCTACACCTTC	CASSETAYGYTF
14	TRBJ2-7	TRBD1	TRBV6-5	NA	TGTGCCAGCAGGGGGACAGGAACCTCCTACGAGCAGTACTTC	CASRGTGTSYEQYF
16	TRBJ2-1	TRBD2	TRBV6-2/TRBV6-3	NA	TGTGCCAGCAGTACTGGGACTAGCAACCCCTACAATGAGCAGTTCTTC	CASSTGTSNPYNEQFF
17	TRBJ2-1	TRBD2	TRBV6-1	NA	TGTGCCAGCAGTGAAAGGGGCGGCAGGTCGGCGGGAGTGAATCAGTTCTTC	CASSERGGRSAGVNQFF
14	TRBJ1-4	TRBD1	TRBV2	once	TGTGCCAGCAGTCGACAGGGGGCTTATGAAAAACTGTTTTTT	CASSRQGAYEKLFF
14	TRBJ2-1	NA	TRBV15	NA	TGTGCCACCAGCACCCGAAGGGCCCAGCGGGAGCAGTTCTTC	CATSTRRAQREQFF
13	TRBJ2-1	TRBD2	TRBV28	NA	TGTGCCAGCACGGGCGGGAGTACCTATGAGCAGTTCTTC	CASTGGSTYEQFF
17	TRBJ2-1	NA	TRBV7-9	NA	TGTGCCAGCAGCCTCACCACCGGGACACACTCCTACAATGAGCAGTTCTTC	CASSLTTGTHSYNEQFF
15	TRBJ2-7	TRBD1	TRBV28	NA	TGTGCCAGCAGGCCGGGACAGGGTCTCACCTACGAGCAGTACTTC	CASRPGQGLTYEQYF
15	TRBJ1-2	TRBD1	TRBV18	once	TGTGCCAGCTCCCCAGGGCAGGGGGTTAACTATGGCTACACCTTC	CASSPGQGVNYGYTF
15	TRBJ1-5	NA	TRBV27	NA	TGTGCCAGCAGTTGGACAGTTAATAGCAATCAGCCCCAGCATTTT	CASSWTVNSNQPQHF
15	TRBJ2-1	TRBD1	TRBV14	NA	TGTGCCAGCAGCCAAGGCCAGACAGGGGCTAATGAGCAGTTCTTC	CASSQGQTGANEQFF
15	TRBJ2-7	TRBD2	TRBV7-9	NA	TGTGCCAGCAGCTTAGGGGAGGGCGGGACCTACGAGCAGTACTTC	CASSLGEGGTYEQYF
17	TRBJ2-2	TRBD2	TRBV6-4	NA	TGTGCCAGCAGTGACTCGTGGCTAGCGGGAGTAACCGGGGAGCTGTTTTTT	CASSDSWLAGVTGELFF
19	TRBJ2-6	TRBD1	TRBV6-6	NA	TGTGCCAGCAGTCATAACAGGGGGCTCGTCAGGGATGGGGCCAACGTCCTGACTTTC	CASSHNRGLVRDGANVLTF
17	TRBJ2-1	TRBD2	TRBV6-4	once	TGTGCCAGCAGTGACTTTTTGAGACTAGCGGAGTACAATGAGCAGTTCTTC	CASSDFLRLAEYNEQFF
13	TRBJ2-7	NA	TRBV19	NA	TGTGCCAGTAGTCGGGACAACTCCTACGAGCAGTACTTC	CASSRDNSYEQYF
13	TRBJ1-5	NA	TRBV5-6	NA	TGTGCCAGCAGCTCAATGGGGGGTCAGCCCCAGCATTTT	CASSSMGGQPQHF
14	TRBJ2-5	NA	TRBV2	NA	TGTGCCAGCACGGGGCTAGCGTTTTTGGAGACCCAGTACTTC	CASTGLAFLETQYF
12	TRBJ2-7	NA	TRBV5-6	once	TGTGCCAGCAGCTTGGCAGGGGACGAGCAGTACTTC	CASSLAGDEQYF
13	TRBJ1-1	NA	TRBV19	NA	TGTGCCAGTAGTATAGATCGAGTTACTGAAGCTTTCTTT	CASSIDRVTEAFF
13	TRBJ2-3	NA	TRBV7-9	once	TGTGCCAGCAGCTTAGGGAGTGCAGATACGCAGTATTTT	CASSLGSADTQYF
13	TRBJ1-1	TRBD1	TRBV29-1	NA	TGCAGCGTCGGACAGGGCTGGAACACTGAAGCTTTCTTT	CSVGQGWNTEAFF
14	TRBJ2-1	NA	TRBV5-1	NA	TGCGCCAGCAGCCTGGACGGAGGAGGCAATGAGCAGTTCTTC	CASSLDGGGNEQFF
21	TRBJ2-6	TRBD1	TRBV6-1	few	TGTGCCAGCAGTGAAGCGTCATGGGACAGTTTCGCTTACTCTGGGGCCAACGTCCTGACTTTC	CASSEASWDSFAYSGANVLTF
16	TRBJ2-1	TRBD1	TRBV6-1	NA	TGTGCCAGCAGCGAAGGGGACAGGGGTTTGATCCATGAGCAGTTCTTC	CASSEGDRGLIHEQFF
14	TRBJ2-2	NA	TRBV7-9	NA	TGTGCCAGCAGCTTCCGGGTGGACACCGGGGAGCTGTTTTTT	CASSFRVDTGELFF
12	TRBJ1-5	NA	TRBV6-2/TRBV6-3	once	TGTGCCAGCAGCTCACAGGGCCAGCCCCAGCATTTT	CASSSQGQPQHF